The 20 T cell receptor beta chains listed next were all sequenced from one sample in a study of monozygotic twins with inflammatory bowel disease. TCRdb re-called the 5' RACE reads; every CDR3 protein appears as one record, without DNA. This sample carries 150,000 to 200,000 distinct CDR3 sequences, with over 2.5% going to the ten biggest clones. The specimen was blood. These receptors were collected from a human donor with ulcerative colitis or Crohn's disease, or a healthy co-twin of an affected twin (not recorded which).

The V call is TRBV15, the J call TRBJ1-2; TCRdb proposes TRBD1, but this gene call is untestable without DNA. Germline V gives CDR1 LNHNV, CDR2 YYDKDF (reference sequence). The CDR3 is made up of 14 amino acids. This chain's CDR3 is CATSSRGPTGGYTF. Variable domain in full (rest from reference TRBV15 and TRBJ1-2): DAMVIQNPRYQVTQFGKPVTLSCSQTLNHNVMYWYQQKSSQAPKLLFHYYDKDFNNEADTPDNFQSRRPNTSFCFLDIRSPGLGDTAMYLCATSSRGPTGGYTFGSGTRLTVV.

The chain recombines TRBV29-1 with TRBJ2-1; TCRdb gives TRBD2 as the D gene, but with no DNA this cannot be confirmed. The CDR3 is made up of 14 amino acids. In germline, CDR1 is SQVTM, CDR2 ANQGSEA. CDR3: CSVVGRDGYNEQFF.

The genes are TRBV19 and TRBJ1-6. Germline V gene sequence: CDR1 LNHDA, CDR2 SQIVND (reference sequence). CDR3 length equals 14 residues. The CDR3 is CASSISQSRSPLHF.

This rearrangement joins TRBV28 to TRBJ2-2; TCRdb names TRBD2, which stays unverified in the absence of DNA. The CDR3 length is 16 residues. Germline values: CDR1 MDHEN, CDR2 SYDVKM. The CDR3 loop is CASSSTGPWNTGELFF.

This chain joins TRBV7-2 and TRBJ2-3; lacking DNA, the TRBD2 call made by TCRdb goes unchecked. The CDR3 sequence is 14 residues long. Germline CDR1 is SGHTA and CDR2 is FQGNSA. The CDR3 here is CASSLEGGTDTQYF.

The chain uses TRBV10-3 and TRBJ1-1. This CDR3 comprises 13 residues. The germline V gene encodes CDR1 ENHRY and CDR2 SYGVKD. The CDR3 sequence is CAIRRDRSTEAFF.

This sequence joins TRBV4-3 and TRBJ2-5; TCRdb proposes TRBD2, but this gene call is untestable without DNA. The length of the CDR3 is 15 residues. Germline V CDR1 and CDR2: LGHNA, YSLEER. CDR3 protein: CASSPFVLAGATQYF.

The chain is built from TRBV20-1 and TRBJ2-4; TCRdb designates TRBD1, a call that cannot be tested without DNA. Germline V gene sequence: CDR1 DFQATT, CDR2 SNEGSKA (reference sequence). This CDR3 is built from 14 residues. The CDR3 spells CSARTGREKNIQYF.

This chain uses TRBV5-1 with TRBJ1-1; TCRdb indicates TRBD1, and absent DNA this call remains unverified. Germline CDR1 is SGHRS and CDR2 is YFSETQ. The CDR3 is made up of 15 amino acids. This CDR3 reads CASSLDGQGWTEAFF.

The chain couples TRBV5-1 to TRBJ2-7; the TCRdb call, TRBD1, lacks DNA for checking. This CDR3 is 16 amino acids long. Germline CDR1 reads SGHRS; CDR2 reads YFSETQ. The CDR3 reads CASSLGAGTGFNEQYF.

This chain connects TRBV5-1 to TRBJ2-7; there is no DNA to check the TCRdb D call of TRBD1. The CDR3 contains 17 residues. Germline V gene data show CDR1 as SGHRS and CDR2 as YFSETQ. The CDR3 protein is CASSLVRGQGIDYEQYF.

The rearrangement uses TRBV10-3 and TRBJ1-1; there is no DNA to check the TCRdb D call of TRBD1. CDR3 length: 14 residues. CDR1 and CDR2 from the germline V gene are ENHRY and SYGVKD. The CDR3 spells CATSTGNMNTEAFF.

CDR3 sequence: CASSSWGVASEQFF. V gene TRBV7-2 combines with J gene TRBJ2-1; TCRdb's D call, TRBD1, is unchecked because there is no DNA. Germline V gene lookup returns CDR1 SGHTA and CDR2 FQGNSA. This CDR3 has 14 residues.

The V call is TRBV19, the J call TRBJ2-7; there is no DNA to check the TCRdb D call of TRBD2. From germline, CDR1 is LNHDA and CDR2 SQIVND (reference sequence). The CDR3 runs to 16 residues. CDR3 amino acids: CASSIEGTSGSYEQYF.

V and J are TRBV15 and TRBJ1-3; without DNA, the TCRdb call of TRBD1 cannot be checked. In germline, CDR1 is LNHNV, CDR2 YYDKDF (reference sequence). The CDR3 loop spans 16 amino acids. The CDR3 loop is CATSRGPGTGDNTIYF.

CDR3 sequence: CASSDLRDEQYF. V is TRBV6-1 and J is TRBJ2-7; the D call of TRBD2 rests on TCRdb alone, since no DNA is present to check it. This CDR3 has 12 amino acids. Germline CDR1 and CDR2: MNHNS and SASEGT.

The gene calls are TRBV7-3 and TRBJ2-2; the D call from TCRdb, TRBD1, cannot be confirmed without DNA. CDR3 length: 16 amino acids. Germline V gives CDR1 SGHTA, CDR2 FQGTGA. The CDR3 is CASSYEGDITTGELFF.

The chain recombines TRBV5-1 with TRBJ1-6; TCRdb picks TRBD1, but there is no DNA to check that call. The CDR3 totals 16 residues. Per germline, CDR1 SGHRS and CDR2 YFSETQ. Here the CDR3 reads CASSPEGAPENSPLHF.

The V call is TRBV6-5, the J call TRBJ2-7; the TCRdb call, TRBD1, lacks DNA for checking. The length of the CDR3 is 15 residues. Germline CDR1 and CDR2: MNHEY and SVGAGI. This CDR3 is CASSYSRDSTYEQYF.

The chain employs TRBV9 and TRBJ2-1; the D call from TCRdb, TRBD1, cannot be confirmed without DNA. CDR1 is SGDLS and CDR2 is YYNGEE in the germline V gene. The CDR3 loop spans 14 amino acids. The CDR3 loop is CASSETGVVYEQFF.